A single TCR beta chain is shown here with its context. Profiled with immunoSEQ multiplex PCR; TCRdb holds only in-frame clones, not every one. The repertoire has approximately 2,000,000 clones, roughly 93% of them found once; the top ten carry around 1.7%. This sample is part of a study of shared clonotypes between healthy human individuals. Naivety among CD8 cells was defined by CD45RO negativity and positive CCR7 selection, thereby excluding terminally differentiated effector memory CD45RA+ cells. This CDR3 region has 14 residues. Germline V gives CDR1 MNHEY, CDR2 SMNVEV (reference sequence). J gave up 4 bases and V 8 bases, and 7 bases lay outside the gene matches.

This sequence was found in a man between 18 and 29 years old in good health. Some clones in this sample may be carry-over from other donors' samples. Material for sequencing was naive CD8+ T cells from PBMCs. The V and J genes are TRBV27 and TRBJ2-2; the match to TRBD2 covers 7 bases. CDR3 loop: CASSFLAVTGELFF. DNA for the CDR3: TGTGCCAGCTCATTCCTAGCGGTCACCGGGGAGCTGTTTTTT.